Listed below are T cell receptor beta chains from one sample, sequenced in a study of T cells in Graves' hyperthyroidism and ophthalmopathy. TCRdb reprocessed the multiplex PCR reads with MiXCR, giving one entry per CDR3 protein. The table lists around 400,000 distinct CDR3 sequences, around 14% of them singletons, with approximately 30% in the top ten. What was sequenced was blood. Receptor source: a woman younger than 35 with Graves' hyperthyroidism that later progressed to Graves' ophthalmopathy. Each CDR3 is given with its conserved first and last residue. A D gene is named only where the DNA matches it firmly. The size entry is marked missing in some rows and otherwise reads once, few, many or a size class.

>16|TRBV12-3/TRBV12-4|many|TRBD2|TRBJ2-3
TGTGCCAGCAGCTTAGGACTAGCGGGAAGCACAGATACGCAGTATTTT
CASSLGLAGSTDTQYF
>14|TRBV10-2|many|.|TRBJ2-3
TGCGCCAGCAGTGAGATGGCAGGTCCAGATACGCAGTATTTT
CASSEMAGPDTQYF
>16|TRBV7-2|.|.|TRBJ1-2
TGTGCCAGCAGCTCCCCGCCCCACAGGGCTTACTATGGCTACACCTTC
CASSSPPHRAYYGYTF
>15|TRBV24-1|many|TRBD2|TRBJ2-2
TGTGCCACCAGAGGGACTAGCGGGAACACCGGGGAGCTGTTTTTT
CATRGTSGNTGELFF
>15|TRBV12-3/TRBV12-4|many|TRBD1|TRBJ2-7
TGTGCCAGCAGTTTAGCCGGGACAGGGACCTACGAGCAGTACTTC
CASSLAGTGTYEQYF
>16|TRBV28|.|TRBD1|TRBJ1-3
TGTGCCAGCAGTTTATTACCGGGACAGGGAGTAAACACCATATATTTT
CASSLLPGQGVNTIYF
>14|TRBV18|few|TRBD1|TRBJ1-5
TGTGCCAGCTCACCACGACAGGGGGATCAGCCCCAGCATTTT
CASSPRQGDQPQHF
>15|TRBV7-9|many|.|TRBJ1-1
TGTGCCAGCAGCCTCGCCCACAGGGCAGGGACTGAAGCTTTCTTT
CASSLAHRAGTEAFF
>16|TRBV15|many|.|TRBJ2-5
TGTGCCACCGGGCAAGGGGGACTTGGGATAGGAGAGACCCAGTACTTC
CATGQGGLGIGETQYF
>15|TRBV29-1|.|TRBD2|TRBJ2-3
TGCAGCGTTGAATCAGCGGGAGGTCGCACAGATACGCAGTATTTT
CSVESAGGRTDTQYF
>16|TRBV5-1|.|.|TRBJ2-3
TGCGCCAGCAGCTTGGTGACAGGTGGGATCACAGATACGCAGTATTTT
CASSLVTGGITDTQYF
>15|TRBV20-1|few|TRBD1|TRBJ2-7
TGCAGTGCCGAACGGGGACAGAGGAGCTCCTACGAGCAGTGCTTC
CSAERGQRSSYEQCF
>15|TRBV27|few|.|TRBJ2-1
TGTGCCAGCAGTTACCCTAGCGAGAGCTACAATGAGCAGTTCTTC
CASSYPSESYNEQFF
>16|TRBV6-5|few|TRBD2|TRBJ2-2
TGTGCCAGCAGTTACTCGACTAGCGGGAGAGCCGGGGAGCTGTTTTTT
CASSYSTSGRAGELFF
>14|TRBV14|.|.|TRBJ2-7
TGTGCCAGCAGCCCCCCCGGCGGGTACTACGAGCAGTACTTC
CASSPPGGYYEQYF
>13|TRBV29-1|few|.|TRBJ1-1
TGCAGCGTCGCCCCGACAGTGAACACTGAAGCTTTCTTT
CSVAPTVNTEAFF
>15|TRBV6-2/TRBV6-3|.|.|TRBJ1-5
TGTGCCAGCAGCGACACCAGGTGGGCAGGTCAGCCCCAGCATTTT
CASSDTRWAGQPQHF
>14|TRBV7-2|many|TRBD2|TRBJ2-3
TGTGCCAGCAGCACCATAGCGGGTACAGATACGCAGTATTTT
CASSTIAGTDTQYF
>14|TRBV6-2/TRBV6-3|few|TRBD1|TRBJ1-5
TGTGCCAGCAGTACGACAGGGTACAATCAGCCCCAGCATTTT
CASSTTGYNQPQHF
>17|TRBV20-1|many|TRBD2|TRBJ2-1
TGCAGTGCTAGGCGGTGGAGCGGGAGGGCCGGAGACAATGAGCAGTTCTTC
CSARRWSGRAGDNEQFF
>12|TRBV20-1|few|.|TRBJ2-2
TGCAGTGCTAGAGGACATGCCGGGGAGCTGGTTTTT
CSARGHAGELVF
>17|TRBV5-1|few|TRBD2|TRBJ2-1
TGCGCCAGCAGCAAACCCGGGACTAGCGGGTCCGCCGATGAGCAGTTCTTC
CASSKPGTSGSADEQFF
>15|TRBV5-1|.|TRBD2|TRBJ2-1
TGCGCCAGCAGGACTAGCATAAGCTCCTACAATGAGCAGTTCTTC
CASRTSISSYNEQFF
>14|TRBV12-3/TRBV12-4|.|.|TRBJ2-3
TGTGCCAGCAGTTGGGGACCGGCGGGAGATACGCAGTATTTT
CASSWGPAGDTQYF
>14|TRBV20-1|few|.|TRBJ2-5
TGCAGTGCTCGCGGCAGGGCCCACCAAGAGACCCAGTACTTC
CSARGRAHQETQYF
>17|TRBV5-4|.|TRBD2|TRBJ2-7
TGTGCCAGCAGCGGAACCGGGACTAGCGCGCCGTTTGGCGAGCAGTACTTC
CASSGTGTSAPFGEQYF
>15|TRBV30|.|.|TRBJ2-1
TGTGCCTGGCTCCGACAGGGCGGGGTATACAATGAGCACTTCTTC
CAWLRQGGVYNEHFF
>15|TRBV11-2|many|.|TRBJ2-7
TGTGCCAGCAGCTTGAGGGTTGGGAATTCCTACGAGCAGTACTTC
CASSLRVGNSYEQYF
>13|TRBV18|many|TRBD1|TRBJ2-7
TGTGCCAGCTCAACCGGACAGGGGTACGAGCAGTACTTC
CASSTGQGYEQYF
>15|TRBV19|few|TRBD1|TRBJ1-5
TGTGCCAGTAGTACCGGGACAGCCGACAATCAGCCCCAGCATTTT
CASSTGTADNQPQHF
>16|TRBV9|.|TRBD2|TRBJ2-3
TGTGCCAGCAGCGTAGGAGCGGGAGCATCTGTCGGTACGCAGTATTTT
CASSVGAGASVGTQYF
>12|TRBV6-2/TRBV6-3|few|.|TRBJ2-5
TGTGCCAGCAGACACGGAGGGGAGACCCAGTACTTC
CASRHGGETQYF
>19|TRBV4-1|.|TRBD2|TRBJ2-5
TGCGCCAGCAGCCAAGATAACGGGGTAGCGGGAGAGGAGCAAGAGACCCAGTACTTC
CASSQDNGVAGEEQETQYF
>12|TRBV27|many|.|TRBJ1-2
TGTGCCAGTTGGTCGTTCGGCTATGGCTACACCTTC
CASWSFGYGYTF
>17|TRBV6-1|.|TRBD1|TRBJ2-3
TGTGCCAGCAGAGGACCGGGACAGGCCATAAGCGCAGATACGCAGTATTTT
CASRGPGQAISADTQYF
>14|TRBV20-1|many|.|TRBJ2-7
TGCAGTGCCACAGGGACTACGAAGACCTACGAGCAGTACTTC
CSATGTTKTYEQYF
>10|TRBV29-1|many|.|TRBJ1-4
TGCAGCGTATATCGTGAAAAACTGTTTTTT
CSVYREKLFF
>17|TRBV7-9|many|.|TRBJ2-3
TGTGCCAGCAGCCTCAGAACTGGCGGGATTGGCACAGATACGCAGTATTTT
CASSLRTGGIGTDTQYF
>16|TRBV28|many|TRBD1|TRBJ1-5
TGTGCCAGCAGTGGGGAAAGGGACAGCTTTTATCAGCCCCAGCATTTT
CASSGERDSFYQPQHF
>13|TRBV24-1|many|.|TRBJ2-3
TGTGCCACCAGTGATCCGCCGCCAGATACGCAGTATTTT
CATSDPPPDTQYF
>16|TRBV5-1|many|.|TRBJ2-7
TGCGCCAGCAGCTTGGTAGGTCAGGAGGACTCCTACGAGCAGTACTTC
CASSLVGQEDSYEQYF
>16|TRBV12-3/TRBV12-4|many|TRBD1|TRBJ2-2
TGTGCCAGCACCCCGACAGGGGCAATGAGCACCGGGGAGCTGTTTTTT
CASTPTGAMSTGELFF
>15|TRBV20-1|.|.|TRBJ2-7
TGCAGTGCTAGAGATGTACGGGGATATATTTACGAGCAGTACTTC
CSARDVRGYIYEQYF
>13|TRBV2|many|.|TRBJ1-2
TGTGCCAGCAGTGAGGGGGGGAACTATGGCTACACCTTC
CASSEGGNYGYTF
>13|TRBV29-1|few|TRBD1|TRBJ1-1
TGCAGCGTTACAAGGACAGGGGGAACTGAAGCTTTCTTT
CSVTRTGGTEAFF
>15|TRBV5-1|.|.|TRBJ2-5
TGCGCCAGCAGCCTTAGGGCCGCGTACCAAGAGACCCAGTACTTC
CASSLRAAYQETQYF
>14|TRBV6-1|many|.|TRBJ2-1
TGTGCCAGCAGGAAGGGGGAGGGCCCCAATGAGCAGTTCTTC
CASRKGEGPNEQFF
>15|TRBV7-2|.|TRBD1|TRBJ2-5
TGTGCCAGCAGCCTGGCTGGACAGGACCAAGAGACCCAGTACTTC
CASSLAGQDQETQYF
>14|TRBV9|few|TRBD1|TRBJ2-1
TGTGCCAGCAGCGTAGCTGATACAGGGGGCGAGCAGTTCTTC
CASSVADTGGEQFF
>12|TRBV6-2/TRBV6-3|many|.|TRBJ2-1
TGTGCCAGCAGTCACAACCACAATGAGCAGTTCTTC
CASSHNHNEQFF
>14|TRBV2|many|.|TRBJ2-1
TGTGCCAGCACCCAGGGGAGCTCCTACAATGAGCAGTTCTTC
CASTQGSSYNEQFF
>14|TRBV3-1|many|.|TRBJ1-6
TGTGCCAGCAGCTCCCTAGACCGAGGGGGGACCCTCCACTTT
CASSSLDRGGTLHF
>15|TRBV25-1|many|.|TRBJ2-3
TGTGCCAGCAGTGCCAGGGATTCTAGCACAGATACGCAGTATTTT
CASSARDSSTDTQYF
>15|TRBV10-1|.|.|TRBJ2-4
TGCGCCAGCAGTGTGGACCACGGGGCCAAAAACATTCAGTACTTC
CASSVDHGAKNIQYF
>13|TRBV6-1|.|TRBD2|TRBJ2-7
TGTGCCAGCAGGGAGCGGGAGTCTGAAGAGCAGTACTTC
CASRERESEEQYF